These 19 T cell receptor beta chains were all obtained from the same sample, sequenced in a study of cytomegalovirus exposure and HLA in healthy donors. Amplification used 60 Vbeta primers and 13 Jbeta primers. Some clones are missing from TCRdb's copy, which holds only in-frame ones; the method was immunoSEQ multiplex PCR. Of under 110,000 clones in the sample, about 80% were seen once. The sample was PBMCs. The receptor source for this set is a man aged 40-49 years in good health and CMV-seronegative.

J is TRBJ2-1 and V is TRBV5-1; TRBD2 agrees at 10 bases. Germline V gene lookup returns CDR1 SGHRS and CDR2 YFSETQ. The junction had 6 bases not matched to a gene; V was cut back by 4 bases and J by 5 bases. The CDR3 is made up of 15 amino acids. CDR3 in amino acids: CASSGSGGAHNEQFF. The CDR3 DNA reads TGCGCCAGCAGCGGGAGCGGGGGGGCCCACAATGAGCAGTTCTTC.

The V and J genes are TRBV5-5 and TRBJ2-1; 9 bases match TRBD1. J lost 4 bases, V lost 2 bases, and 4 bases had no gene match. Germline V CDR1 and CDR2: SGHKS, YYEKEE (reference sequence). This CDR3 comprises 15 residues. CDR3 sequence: CASSFGQGRYNEQFF. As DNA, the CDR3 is TGTGCCAGCAGCTTTGGACAGGGGCGGTACAATGAGCAGTTCTTC.

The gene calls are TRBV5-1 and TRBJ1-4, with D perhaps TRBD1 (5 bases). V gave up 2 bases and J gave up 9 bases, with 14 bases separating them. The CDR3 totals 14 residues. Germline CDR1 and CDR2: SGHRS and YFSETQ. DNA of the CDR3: TGCGCCAGCAGCTTATCGACAGATTCTCAAAAACTGTTTTTT. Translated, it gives CASSLSTDSQKLFF.

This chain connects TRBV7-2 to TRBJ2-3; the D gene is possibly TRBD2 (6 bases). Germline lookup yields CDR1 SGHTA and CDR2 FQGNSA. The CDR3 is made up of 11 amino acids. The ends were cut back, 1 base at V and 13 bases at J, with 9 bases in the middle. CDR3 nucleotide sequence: TGTGCCAGCAGCTTAGTGACTAGGGAGTATTTT. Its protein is CASSLVTREYF.

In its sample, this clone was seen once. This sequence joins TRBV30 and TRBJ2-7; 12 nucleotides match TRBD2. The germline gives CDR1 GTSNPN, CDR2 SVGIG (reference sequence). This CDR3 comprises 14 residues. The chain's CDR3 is CALAGGRSSYEQYF. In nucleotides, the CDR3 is TGTGCACTAGCGGGGGGAAGGAGCTCCTACGAGCAGTACTTC.

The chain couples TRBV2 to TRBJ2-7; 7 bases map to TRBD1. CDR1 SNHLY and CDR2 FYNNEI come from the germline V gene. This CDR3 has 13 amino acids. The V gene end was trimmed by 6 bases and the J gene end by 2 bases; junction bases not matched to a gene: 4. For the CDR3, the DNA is TGTGCCAGCAGGGACAGGCTAACCTACGAGCAGTACTTC. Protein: CASRDRLTYEQYF.

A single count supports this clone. The CDR3 DNA reads as TGTGCCAGCAGCGGGACAGGGGGCTTAAACTCTGGAAACACCATATATTTT. Translated, it gives CASSGTGGLNSGNTIYF. The chain couples TRBV2 to TRBJ1-3; the match to TRBD1 covers 12 bases. This CDR3 is built from 17 residues. CDR1 is SNHLY and CDR2 is FYNNEI in the germline V gene. After removal of 6 bases from V and 0 bases from J, the junction contained 6 bases not matched to a gene. Drawing the rest from reference TRBV2 and TRBJ1-3, the complete variable domain is EPEVTQTPSHQVTQMGQEVILRCVPISNHLYFYWYRQILGQKVEFLVSFYNNEISEKSEIFDDQFSVERPDGSNFTLKIRSTKLEDSAMYFCASSGTGGLNSGNTIYFGEGSWLTVV.

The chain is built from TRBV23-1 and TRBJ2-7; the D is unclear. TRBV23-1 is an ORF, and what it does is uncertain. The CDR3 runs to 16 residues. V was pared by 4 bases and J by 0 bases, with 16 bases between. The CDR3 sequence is CASSRVQPCVSYEQYV. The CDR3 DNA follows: TGCGCCAGCAGTCGAGTACAGCCTTGTGTCTCCTACGAGCAGTACGTC.

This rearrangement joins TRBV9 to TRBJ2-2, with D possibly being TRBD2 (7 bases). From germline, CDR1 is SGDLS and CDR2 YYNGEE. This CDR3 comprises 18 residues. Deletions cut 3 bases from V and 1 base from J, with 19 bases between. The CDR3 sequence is CASSGEGGGLLNTGELFF. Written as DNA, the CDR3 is TGTGCCAGCAGCGGGGAAGGGGGGGGCTTATTGAACACCGGGGAGCTGTTTTTT.

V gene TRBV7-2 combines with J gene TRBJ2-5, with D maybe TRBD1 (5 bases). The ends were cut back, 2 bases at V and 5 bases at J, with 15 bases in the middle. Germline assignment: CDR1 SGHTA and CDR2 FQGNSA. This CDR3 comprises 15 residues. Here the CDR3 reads CASSLIAGPGETQYF. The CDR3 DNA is TGTGCCAGCAGCTTAATAGCAGGGCCTGGGGAGACCCAGTACTTC.

Here the CDR3 DNA reads TGTGCCAGCAGTAAATTAGACAGGGTGAACACTGAAGCTTTCTTT. As protein: CASSKLDRVNTEAFF. V is TRBV27 and J is TRBJ1-1, with TRBD1 matching over 7 bases. This CDR3 is built from 15 residues. In germline, CDR1 is MNHEY, CDR2 SMNVEV (reference sequence). The J segment lost 0 bases and the V segment lost 5 bases, leaving 6 bases of the junction unmatched.

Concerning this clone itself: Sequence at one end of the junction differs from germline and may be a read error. In DNA form, the CDR3 reads TGTTCCAGCAGCCCATCAGATTCACCCCTCCACTTT. Its protein is CSSSPSDSPLHF. The chain couples TRBV7-9 to TRBJ1-6; D call uncertain. This CDR3 spans 12 amino acids. The V gene's germline CDR1 is SEHNR and CDR2 FQNEAQ (reference sequence).

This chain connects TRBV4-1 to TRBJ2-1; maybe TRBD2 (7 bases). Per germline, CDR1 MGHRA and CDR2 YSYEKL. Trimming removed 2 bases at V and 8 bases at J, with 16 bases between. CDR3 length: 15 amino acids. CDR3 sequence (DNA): TGCGCCAGCAGCCAAACGCCGGGGGGCGCCTATGAGCAGTTCTTC. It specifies CASSQTPGGAYEQFF.

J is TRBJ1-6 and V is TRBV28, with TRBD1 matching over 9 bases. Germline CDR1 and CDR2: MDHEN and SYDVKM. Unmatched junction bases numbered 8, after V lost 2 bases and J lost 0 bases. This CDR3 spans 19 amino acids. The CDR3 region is CASSLPGQGIGSYNSPLHF. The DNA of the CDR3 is TGTGCCAGCAGTTTACCGGGACAGGGTATCGGCTCCTATAATTCACCCCTCCACTTT. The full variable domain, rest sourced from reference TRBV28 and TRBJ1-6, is DVKVTQSSRYLVKRTGEKVFLECVQDMDHENMFWYRQDPGLGLRLIYFSYDVKMKEKGDIPEGYSVSREKKERFSLILESASTNQTSMYLCASSLPGQGIGSYNSPLHFGNGTRLTVT.

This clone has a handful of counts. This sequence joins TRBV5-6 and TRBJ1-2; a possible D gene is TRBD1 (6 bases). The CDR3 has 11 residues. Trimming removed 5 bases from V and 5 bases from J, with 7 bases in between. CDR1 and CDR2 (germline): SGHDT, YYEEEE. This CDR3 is CASSQGYGYTF. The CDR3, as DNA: TGTGCCAGCAGTCAGGGGTATGGCTACACCTTC. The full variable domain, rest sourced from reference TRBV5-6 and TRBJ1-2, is DAGVTQSPTHLIKTRGQQVTLRCSPKSGHDTVSWYQQALGQGPQFIFQYYEEEERQRGNFPDRFSGHQFPNYSSELNVNALLLGDSALYLCASSQGYGYTFGSGTRLTVV.

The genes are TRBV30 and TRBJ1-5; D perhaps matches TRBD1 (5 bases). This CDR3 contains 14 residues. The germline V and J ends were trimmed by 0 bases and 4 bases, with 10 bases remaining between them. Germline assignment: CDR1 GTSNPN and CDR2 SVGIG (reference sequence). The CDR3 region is CAWSVYQGNQPQHF. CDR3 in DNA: TGTGCCTGGAGTGTATATCAGGGAAATCAGCCCCAGCATTTT.

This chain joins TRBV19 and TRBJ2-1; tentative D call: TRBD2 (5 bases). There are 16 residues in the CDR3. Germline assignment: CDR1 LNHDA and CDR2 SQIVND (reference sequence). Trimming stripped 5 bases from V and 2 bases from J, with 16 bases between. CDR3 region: CASSGTGSVPYNEQFF. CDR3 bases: TGTGCCAGTAGTGGCACGGGGAGTGTTCCCTACAATGAGCAGTTCTTC.

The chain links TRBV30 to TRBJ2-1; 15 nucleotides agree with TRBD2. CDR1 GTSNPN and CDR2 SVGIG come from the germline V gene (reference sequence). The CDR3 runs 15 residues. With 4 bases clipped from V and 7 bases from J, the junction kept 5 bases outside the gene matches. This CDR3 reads CAWTPGTSGGNEQFF. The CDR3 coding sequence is TGTGCCTGGACGCCCGGGACTAGCGGGGGGAATGAGCAGTTCTTC.

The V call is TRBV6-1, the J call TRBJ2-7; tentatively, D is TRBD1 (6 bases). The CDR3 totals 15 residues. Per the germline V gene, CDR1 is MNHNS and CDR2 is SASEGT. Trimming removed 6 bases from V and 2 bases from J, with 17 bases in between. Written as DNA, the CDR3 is TGTGCCAGCAGCCCCTCTGGGGGCGCCGCCTACGAGCAGTACGTC. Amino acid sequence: CASSPSGGAAYEQYV.